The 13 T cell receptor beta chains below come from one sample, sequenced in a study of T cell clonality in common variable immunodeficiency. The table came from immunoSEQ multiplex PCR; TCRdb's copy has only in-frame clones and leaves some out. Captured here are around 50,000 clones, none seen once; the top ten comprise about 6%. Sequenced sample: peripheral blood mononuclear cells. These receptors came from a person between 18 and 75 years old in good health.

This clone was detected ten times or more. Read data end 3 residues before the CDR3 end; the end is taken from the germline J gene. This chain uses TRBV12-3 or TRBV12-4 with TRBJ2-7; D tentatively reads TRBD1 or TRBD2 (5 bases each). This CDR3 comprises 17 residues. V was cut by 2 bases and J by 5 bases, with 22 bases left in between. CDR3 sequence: CASSLRRRAMTVDEQYF. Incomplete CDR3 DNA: TGTGCCAGCAGTTTAAGGAGGCGCGCAATGACAGTTGACGAG.

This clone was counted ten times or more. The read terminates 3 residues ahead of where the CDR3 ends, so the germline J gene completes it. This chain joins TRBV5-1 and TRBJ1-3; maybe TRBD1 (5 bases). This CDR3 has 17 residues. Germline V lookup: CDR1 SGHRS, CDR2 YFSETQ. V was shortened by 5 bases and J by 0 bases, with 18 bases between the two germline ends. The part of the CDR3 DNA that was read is TGCGCCAGCAGAGGAATTGGGGCGCCCAGCTCTGGAAACACC. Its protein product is CASRGIGAPSSGNT. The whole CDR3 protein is CASRGIGAPSSGNTIYF.

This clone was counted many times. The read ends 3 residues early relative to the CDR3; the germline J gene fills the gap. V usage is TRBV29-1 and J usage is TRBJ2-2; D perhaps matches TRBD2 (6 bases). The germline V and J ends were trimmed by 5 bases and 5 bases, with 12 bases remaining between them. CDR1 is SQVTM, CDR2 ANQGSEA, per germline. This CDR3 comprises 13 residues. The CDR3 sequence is CSVTPGGTGELFF. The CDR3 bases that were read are TGCAGCGTTACCCCCGGAGGGACCGGGGAG.

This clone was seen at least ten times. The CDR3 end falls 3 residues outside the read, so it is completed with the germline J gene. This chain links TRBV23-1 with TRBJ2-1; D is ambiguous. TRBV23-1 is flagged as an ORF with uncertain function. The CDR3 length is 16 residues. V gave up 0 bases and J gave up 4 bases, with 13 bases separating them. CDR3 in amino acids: CASSQSRFGGYNEQFF. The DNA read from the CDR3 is TGCGCCAGCAGTCAATCGAGGTTCGGCGGATACAATGAG.

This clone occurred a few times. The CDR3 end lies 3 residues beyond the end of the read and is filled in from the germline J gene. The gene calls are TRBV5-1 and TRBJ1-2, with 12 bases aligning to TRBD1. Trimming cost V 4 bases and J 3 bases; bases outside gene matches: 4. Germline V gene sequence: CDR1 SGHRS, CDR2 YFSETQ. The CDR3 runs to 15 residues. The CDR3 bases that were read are TGCGCCAGCAGCGAAGGGACAGGGGGCGACTATGGC. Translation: CASSEGTGGDYG. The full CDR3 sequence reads CASSEGTGGDYGYTF.

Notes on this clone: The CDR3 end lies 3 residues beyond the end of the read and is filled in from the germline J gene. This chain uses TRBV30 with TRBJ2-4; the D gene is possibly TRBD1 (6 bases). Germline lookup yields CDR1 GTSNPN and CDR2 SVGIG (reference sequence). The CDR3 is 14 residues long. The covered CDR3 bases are TGTGCCTGGAGTATCAGGGGCTCGGTGTATGGT. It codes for CAWSIRGSVYG. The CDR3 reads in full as CAWSIRGSVYGQYF.

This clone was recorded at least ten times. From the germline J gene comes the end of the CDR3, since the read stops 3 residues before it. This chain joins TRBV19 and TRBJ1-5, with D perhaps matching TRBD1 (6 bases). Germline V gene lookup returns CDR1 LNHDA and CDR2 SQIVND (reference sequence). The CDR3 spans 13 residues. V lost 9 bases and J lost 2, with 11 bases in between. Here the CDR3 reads CASQGIGNQPQHF. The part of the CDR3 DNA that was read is TGTGCCAGCCAGGGGATAGGCAATCAGCCC.

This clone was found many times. CDR3 DNA (partial): TGTGCCAGCAGCCAAGATTTGGGGGCCTCGGTGGGAGATACG. It yields the protein CASSQDLGASVGDT. The whole CDR3 region reads CASSQDLGASVGDTQYF. The chain links TRBV4-2 to TRBJ2-3; D perhaps matches TRBD1 (6 bases). Coverage ceases 3 residues before the CDR3 finishes, and the germline J gene fills in the end. The CDR3 runs to 17 residues. Germline V gives CDR1 LGHNA, CDR2 YNFKEQ. Trimming cost V 0 bases and J 5 bases, with 18 bases left between them.

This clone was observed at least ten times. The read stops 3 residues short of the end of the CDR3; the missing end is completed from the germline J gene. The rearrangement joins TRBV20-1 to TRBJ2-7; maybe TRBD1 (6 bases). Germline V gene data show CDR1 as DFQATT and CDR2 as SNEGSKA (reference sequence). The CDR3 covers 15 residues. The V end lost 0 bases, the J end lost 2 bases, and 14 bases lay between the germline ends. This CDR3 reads CSARDLQGWTYEQYF. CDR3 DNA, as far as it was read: TGCAGTGCTAGAGATTTGCAGGGGTGGACCTACGAG.

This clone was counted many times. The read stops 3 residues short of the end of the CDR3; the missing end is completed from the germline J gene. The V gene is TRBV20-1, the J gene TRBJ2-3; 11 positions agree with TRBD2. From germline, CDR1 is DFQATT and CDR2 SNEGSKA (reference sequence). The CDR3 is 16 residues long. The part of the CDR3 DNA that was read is TGCAGTGCTGACCTGTCGGCTAGCGGGGGGATCGAGACG. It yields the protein CSADLSASGGIET. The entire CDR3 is CSADLSASGGIETQYF.

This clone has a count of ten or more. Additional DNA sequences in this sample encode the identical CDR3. The sequenced CDR3 bases are TGTGCCAGCTCACCCGAACGACAGCCATACGAG. The encoded protein is CASSPERQPYE. The CDR3 in its entirety is CASSPERQPYEQYF. The chain recombines TRBV18 with TRBJ2-7; a possible D gene is TRBD1 (5 bases). From the germline J gene comes the end of the CDR3, since the read stops 3 residues before it. Germline CDR1 is KGHSH and CDR2 is LQKENI. Deletions cut 3 bases from V and 4 bases from J, with 13 bases between. The CDR3 has 14 amino acids.

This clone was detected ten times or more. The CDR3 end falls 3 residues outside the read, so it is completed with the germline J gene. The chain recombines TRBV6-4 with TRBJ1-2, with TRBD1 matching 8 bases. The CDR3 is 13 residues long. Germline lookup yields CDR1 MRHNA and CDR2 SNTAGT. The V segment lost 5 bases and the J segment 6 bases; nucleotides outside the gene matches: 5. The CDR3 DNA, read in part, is TGTGCCAGCAGTCTTGACAGGGGAAATGGC. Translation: CASSLDRGNG. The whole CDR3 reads CASSLDRGNGYTF.

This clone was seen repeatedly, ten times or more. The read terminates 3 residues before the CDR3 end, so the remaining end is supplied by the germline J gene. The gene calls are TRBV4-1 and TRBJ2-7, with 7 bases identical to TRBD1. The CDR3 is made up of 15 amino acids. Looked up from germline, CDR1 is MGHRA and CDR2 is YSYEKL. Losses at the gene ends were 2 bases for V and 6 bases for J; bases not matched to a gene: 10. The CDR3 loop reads CASSQPWARGSEQYF. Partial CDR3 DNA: TGCGCCAGCAGCCAACCGTGGGCCAGGGGGAGCGAG.